The next 29 T cell receptor beta chains were all read from a single sample in a study of blood T cell repertoires in COVID-19. Clones were read by immunoSEQ multiplex PCR, and TCRdb kept only the in-frame ones, dropping some. The table includes about 260,000 clones, more than 75% detected once. The specimen sequenced was peripheral blood. These receptors originate from a man aged 35 to 55 who had recovered from COVID-19.

The chain combines TRBV6-6 with TRBJ2-6, with a tentative D call TRBD1 (5 bases). Germline V CDR1 and CDR2: MNHNY, SVGAGI (reference sequence). The germline V and J ends were trimmed by 5 bases and 2 bases, with 22 bases remaining between them. The CDR3 extends over 19 amino acids. As DNA, the CDR3 is TGTGCCAGCAGTCGACGGCGGAGCAGGGTTGACCCTGGGGCCAACGTCCTGACTTTC. It encodes CASSRRRSRVDPGANVLTF.

In the case of this clone: Different DNA sequences within this sample yield the same CDR3. The V and J genes are TRBV12-3 or TRBV12-4 and TRBJ1-1, with 8 bases aligning to TRBD1. V gave up 5 bases and J gave up 1 base; unmatched junction bases: 0. This CDR3 comprises 13 residues. The CDR3 coding sequence is TGTGCCAGCAGTCAGGGGGCGAACACTGAAGCTTTCTTT. Translation: CASSQGANTEAFF.

The V gene is TRBV6-6, the J gene TRBJ2-7; weak D call: TRBD1 (5 bases). V shed 2 bases and J shed 6 bases, with 5 bases lying between them. CDR3 length: 11 amino acids. CDR1 and CDR2 from the germline V gene are MNHNY and SVGAGI (reference sequence). The DNA for the CDR3 is TGTGCCAGCAGTTACGGGGCCGAGCAGTACTTC. Its translation is CASSYGAEQYF.

The V call is TRBV18, the J call TRBJ2-7; perhaps TRBD1 as D (6 bases). The CDR3 is made up of 13 amino acids. Germline CDR1 and CDR2: KGHSH and LQKENI. V was trimmed by 3 bases and J by 1 base, leaving 7 bases between them. Here the CDR3 DNA reads TGTGCCAGCTCACCTCAGGGGTCCTACGAGCAGTACTTC. It is translated as CASSPQGSYEQYF.

The CDR3 loop is CASSYGSTGELFF. As DNA, the CDR3 is TGTGCCAGCAGTTACGGCAGCACCGGGGAGCTGTTTTTT. This chain uses TRBV6-5 with TRBJ2-2; D gene unclear. CDR1 is MNHEY, CDR2 SVGAGI, per germline. V lost 2 bases and J 4 bases, leaving 5 bases between the germline ends. The length of the CDR3 is 13 residues.

V is TRBV6-5 and J is TRBJ2-7; TRBD1 might be the D (5 bases). Looked up from germline, CDR1 is MNHEY and CDR2 is SVGAGI. V lost 6 bases and J lost 2, with 8 bases in between. CDR3 size: 12 residues. This chain's CDR3 is CASSRQTYEQYF. DNA for the CDR3: TGTGCCAGCAGCCGACAGACCTACGAGCAGTACTTC.

The rearrangement links TRBV5-1 to TRBJ1-2, with D possibly TRBD1 on 6 matching bases. There are 13 residues in the CDR3. The V end was cut by 3 bases, the J end by 8 bases, with 14 bases between. Germline CDR1 SGHRS, CDR2 YFSETQ. CDR3 nucleotide sequence: TGCGCCAGCAGCTCCACAGGGTTACGGGGCTACACCTTC. Translated, it gives CASSSTGLRGYTF.

This rearrangement joins TRBV21-1 to TRBJ2-4; TRBD2 is taken as the D call from the table, unchecked against the DNA. TRBV21-1 is a pseudogene locus. The CDR3 has 13 amino acids. CDR3 region: CASSNALRNIQYF. The CDR3 DNA reads as TGTGCCAGCAGCAACGCCCTAAGAAACATTCAGTACTTC.

This clone was counted between two and nine times. V usage is TRBV6-2 or TRBV6-3 and J usage is TRBJ1-2; 10 nucleotides match TRBD1. Germline loops: CDR1 MNHEY, CDR2 SVGEGT. The J segment lost 7 bases and the V segment lost 4 bases, leaving 9 bases of the junction unmatched. This CDR3 is built from 15 residues. CDR3 residues: CASSSTTGTGVGYTF. In nucleotides, the CDR3 is TGTGCCAGCAGTTCAACTACCGGGACAGGGGTTGGCTACACCTTC.

The J gene is TRBJ2-1, the V gene TRBV7-6; a weak D match, TRBD2 (6 bases). Germline CDR1 reads SGHVS; CDR2 reads FNYEAQ. V lost 0 bases and J lost 7, with 10 bases in between. The CDR3 runs 14 residues. The CDR3 nucleotides are TGTGCCAGCAGCTTAGCTTCCCGGGGGAATGAGCAGTTCTTC. Translation: CASSLASRGNEQFF.

The gene calls are TRBV25-1 and TRBJ2-3; 9 bases line up with TRBD2. V lost 4 bases and J lost 0; bases outside the gene matches: 2. CDR1 and CDR2 (germline): MGHDK, SYGVNS. The CDR3 extends over 15 amino acids. CDR3 amino acids: CASSGGGGSTDTQYF. The CDR3 DNA is TGTGCCAGCAGTGGCGGGGGGGGGAGCACAGATACGCAGTATTTT.

The chain joins TRBV19 to TRBJ2-2; 7 bases map to TRBD2. Germline values: CDR1 LNHDA, CDR2 SQIVND (reference sequence). The ends lost 6 bases at V and 4 bases at J; junction bases unmatched: 8. The CDR3 length is 15 residues. In DNA form, the CDR3 reads TGTGCCAGTAGGCCTACCACTAGCGTCACCGGGGAGCTGTTTTTT. It encodes CASRPTTSVTGELFF.

The chain joins TRBV6-1 to TRBJ1-6; TRBD1 matches at 9 bases. This CDR3 comprises 20 residues. With 2 bases clipped from V and 7 bases from J, the junction kept 18 bases outside the gene matches. The germline gives CDR1 MNHNS, CDR2 SASEGT. CDR3: CASSERGGQGSTGLNSPLHF. The DNA of the CDR3 is TGTGCCAGCAGTGAACGAGGTGGACAGGGGTCCACAGGACTGAATTCACCCCTCCACTTT.

This clone was detected a few times. This chain joins TRBV12-3 or TRBV12-4 and TRBJ2-7; 7 bases are shared with TRBD1. J lost 3 bases, V lost 5 bases, and 4 bases had no gene match. The CDR3 has 13 amino acids. CDR3 coding DNA: TGTGCCAGCAGTCCGGGACAGATCTACGAGCAGTACTTC. Its translation is CASSPGQIYEQYF.

The chain employs TRBV5-1 and TRBJ2-7; D uncertain. There are 12 residues in the CDR3. Germline assignment: CDR1 SGHRS and CDR2 YFSETQ. Trimming left V 0 bases short and J 4 bases short, with 5 bases between. The CDR3 reads CASSLGDYEQYF. In DNA form, the CDR3 reads TGCGCCAGCAGCTTGGGCGATTACGAGCAGTACTTC.

V usage is TRBV4-3 and J usage is TRBJ2-1; 7 nucleotides align to TRBD2. The CDR3 is made up of 16 amino acids. The trim removed 0 bases at V and 7 bases at J, leaving 9 bases unmatched. From germline, CDR1 is LGHNA and CDR2 YSLEER. The DNA of the CDR3 is TGCGCCAGCAGCCAAGATCCCGCGGGAGTCTCGAATGAGCAGTTCTTC. The encoded protein is CASSQDPAGVSNEQFF.

The V gene is TRBV6-2 or TRBV6-3, the J gene TRBJ2-1; D ambiguous. CDR3 length: 11 amino acids. The germline V gene encodes CDR1 MNHEY and CDR2 SVGEGT. The V end was cut by 3 bases, the J end by 7 bases, with 4 bases between. CDR3 protein: CASSYLNEQFF. DNA for the CDR3: TGTGCCAGCAGTTATTTAAATGAGCAGTTCTTC.

A single count supports this clone. This chain joins TRBV15 and TRBJ2-1; D uncertain. Trimming stripped 0 bases from V and 0 bases from J, with 9 bases between. CDR1 and CDR2 from the germline V gene are LNHNV and YYDKDF (reference sequence). The CDR3 is 16 residues long. Written as DNA, the CDR3 is TGTGCCACCAGCAGAGATCCGCGGAGCTCCTACAATGAGCAGTTCTTC. Translated, it gives CATSRDPRSSYNEQFF. The entire variable domain, with the rest obtained from reference TRBV15 and TRBJ2-1, is as follows: DAMVIQNPRYQVTQFGKPVTLSCSQTLNHNVMYWYQQKSSQAPKLLFHYYDKDFNNEADTPDNFQSRRPNTSFCFLDIRSPGLGDTAMYLCATSRDPRSSYNEQFFGPGTRLTVL.

The V gene is TRBV5-1, the J gene TRBJ2-3; D uncertain. This CDR3 is built from 13 residues. V lost 4 bases and J 3 bases, leaving 9 bases between the germline ends. The V gene's germline CDR1 is SGHRS and CDR2 YFSETQ. The CDR3 bases are TGCGCCAGCAGCCCAGAACGAACAGATACGCAGTATTTT. Its translation: CASSPERTDTQYF.

The chain links TRBV7-9 to TRBJ1-1; D unclear. CDR3 length equals 16 residues. The germline gives CDR1 SEHNR, CDR2 FQNEAQ (reference sequence). Between the trimmed V and J ends, which lost 5 bases and 7 bases, there was a span of 23 bases. In DNA form, the CDR3 reads TGTGCCAGCAGCCGTGGGCAGCCCAACATGGGTGATGAAGCTTTCTTT. Its protein is CASSRGQPNMGDEAFF.

This clone was found a few times. The chain employs TRBV9 and TRBJ2-3; D gene unclear. The CDR3 contains 15 residues. V was trimmed by 0 bases and J by 0 bases, leaving 8 bases between them. Germline loops: CDR1 SGDLS, CDR2 YYNGEE. The chain's CDR3 is CASSVAPSSTDTQYF. CDR3 in DNA: TGTGCCAGCAGCGTAGCACCGAGTAGCACAGATACGCAGTATTTT.

The V and J genes are TRBV9 and TRBJ2-3; 9 positions match TRBD2. CDR1 is SGDLS and CDR2 is YYNGEE in the germline V gene. V lost 4 bases to trimming and J lost 0 bases; unmatched junction nucleotides: 6. The CDR3 spans 16 residues. Here the CDR3 DNA reads TGTGCCAGCAGCACCCGACTAGCGGCTAGCACAGATACGCAGTATTTT. It is translated as CASSTRLAASTDTQYF.

The rearrangement joins TRBV14 to TRBJ2-7, with 13 bases identical to TRBD2. CDR1 and CDR2 from the germline V gene are SGHDN and FVKESK. This CDR3 comprises 15 residues. With V trimmed by 5 bases and J by 6 bases, 7 bases remained unmatched. The CDR3 sequence: CASSFRGLAGTEQYF. The DNA of the CDR3 is TGTGCCAGCAGCTTTAGGGGACTAGCGGGAACCGAGCAGTACTTC.

The V gene is TRBV21-1, the J gene TRBJ2-2; the D call TRBD2 from the table was never checked on the DNA. TRBV21-1 is a documented pseudogene. The CDR3 covers 17 residues. Here the CDR3 DNA reads TGTGCCAGCCAGTTCGGGATAATAGCGGGAACCCCCGGGGAGCTGTTTTTT. Translated, it gives CASQFGIIAGTPGELFF.

The V gene is TRBV7-3, the J gene TRBJ2-3; D is uncertain. The ends were cut back, 2 bases at V and 4 bases at J, with 7 bases in the middle. CDR1 and CDR2 (germline): SGHTA, FQGTGA. This CDR3 is built from 13 residues. The CDR3 region is CASSLSFSDTQYF. The DNA of the CDR3 is TGTGCCAGCAGCTTATCGTTCTCAGATACGCAGTATTTT.

The chain joins TRBV10-2 to TRBJ2-7; 9 bases line up with TRBD2. This CDR3 region has 14 residues. Unmatched junction bases numbered 6, after V lost 7 bases and J lost 2 bases. Per germline, CDR1 WSHSY and CDR2 SAAADI. The CDR3 DNA sequence: TGCGCCAGCAACCCTAGCGGGACCGCCTACGAGCAGTACTTC. Amino acids: CASNPSGTAYEQYF.

In this sample, this clone turned up once. The V gene is TRBV11-2, the J gene TRBJ2-5; D possibly corresponds to TRBD1 (6 bases). This CDR3 is built from 15 residues. The V end was cut by 1 base, the J end by 2 bases, with 11 bases between. Germline-derived CDR1 and CDR2 are SGHAT and FQNNGV. The CDR3 DNA follows: TGTGCCAGCAGCTTAGGGGGGCGCACGCAAGAGACCCAGTACTTC. Protein product: CASSLGGRTQETQYF.

This clone was observed a single time. The chain employs TRBV12-3 or TRBV12-4 and TRBJ2-7; 7 bases line up with TRBD2. The V and J ends lost 6 bases and 6 bases, in that order; junction bases with no gene match: 8. CDR3 length equals 13 residues. The CDR3 DNA reads TGTGCCAGCAGCCCCCAGCGGGGAACCGAGCAGTACTTC. Protein: CASSPQRGTEQYF.

V gene TRBV6-5 combines with J gene TRBJ1-5; tentative D call: TRBD1 (6 bases). The V end was cut by 6 bases, the J end by 3 bases, with 12 bases between. Germline V CDR1 and CDR2: MNHEY, SVGAGI. This CDR3 region has 14 residues. CDR3 in DNA: TGTGCCAGCAGCCCGGGGGGGCACAATCAGCCCCAGCATTTT. Translating gives CASSPGGHNQPQHF.